This TCR beta chain stems from a study of T cell repertoires in cytomegalovirus infection. The CDR3 runs to 16 residues. The germline CDR1 and CDR2 sequences are MNHEY and SVGAGI. The junction had 9 bases not matched to a gene; V was cut back by 4 bases and J by 9 bases. TCRdb re-analysed the reads in MiXCR, keeping a single row per CDR3 protein. Of about 490,000 distinct CDR3 sequences listed, less than 30% are singletons. The source is a human donor in good health (CMV status not recorded). Some clones in this sample may be carry-over from other donors' samples. V usage is TRBV6-5 and J usage is TRBJ2-1, with TRBD2 identical over 13 bases. The sample was PBMCs. This CDR3 reads CASSSRTSGSGSEQFF. CDR3 coding DNA: TGTGCCAGCAGTTCCCGGACTAGCGGGAGCGGAAGTGAGCAGTTCTTC.